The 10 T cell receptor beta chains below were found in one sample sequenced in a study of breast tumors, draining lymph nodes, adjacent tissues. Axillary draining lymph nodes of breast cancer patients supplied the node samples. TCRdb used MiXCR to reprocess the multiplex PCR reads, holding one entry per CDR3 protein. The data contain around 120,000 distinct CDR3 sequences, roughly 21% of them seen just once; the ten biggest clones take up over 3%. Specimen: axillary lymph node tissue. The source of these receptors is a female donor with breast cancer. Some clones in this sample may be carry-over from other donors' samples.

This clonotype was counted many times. The CDR3 loop reads CAISKGSGSPWQYF. DNA for the CDR3: TGTGCCATCAGTAAAGGTAGCGGGAGTCCGTGGCAGTACTTC. The chain has TRBV10-3 and TRBJ2-7, with TRBD2 matching 9 bases. V dropped 5 bases and J dropped 9; count of bases not matched to a gene: 11. The CDR3 has 14 amino acids. The germline CDR1 and CDR2 sequences are ENHRY and SYGVKD.

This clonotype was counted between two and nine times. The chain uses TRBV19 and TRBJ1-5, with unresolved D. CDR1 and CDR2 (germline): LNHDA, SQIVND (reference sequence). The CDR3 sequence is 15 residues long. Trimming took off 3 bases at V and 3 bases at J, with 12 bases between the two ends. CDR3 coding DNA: TGTGCCAGTAGTATCTGGCAGTCCATCAATCAGCCCCAGCATTTT. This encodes CASSIWQSINQPQHF.

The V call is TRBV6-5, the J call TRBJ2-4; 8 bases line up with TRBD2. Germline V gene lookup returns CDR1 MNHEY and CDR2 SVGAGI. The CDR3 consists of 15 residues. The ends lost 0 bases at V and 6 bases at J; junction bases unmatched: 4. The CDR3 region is CASSYSAGGRNIQYF. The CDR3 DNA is TGTGCCAGCAGTTACTCGGCGGGGGGACGAAACATTCAGTACTTC.

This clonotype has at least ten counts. For the CDR3, the DNA is TGCGCCAGCAGCTTTACTAGCGGGAGTTACGAGCAGTACTTC. Translated, it gives CASSFTSGSYEQYF. V and J are TRBV5-1 and TRBJ2-7; 11 bases are a match to TRBD2. The V gene's germline CDR1 is SGHRS and CDR2 YFSETQ. This CDR3 is built from 14 residues. V shed 2 bases, J shed 4 bases, and the junction held 2 bases outside the gene matches.

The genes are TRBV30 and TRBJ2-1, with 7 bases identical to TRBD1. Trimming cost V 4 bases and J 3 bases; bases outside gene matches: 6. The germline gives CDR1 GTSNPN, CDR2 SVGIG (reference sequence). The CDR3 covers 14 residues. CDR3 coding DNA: TGTGCCTGGATCCCCAGGGACAGCTACAATGAGCAGTTCTTC. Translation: CAWIPRDSYNEQFF.

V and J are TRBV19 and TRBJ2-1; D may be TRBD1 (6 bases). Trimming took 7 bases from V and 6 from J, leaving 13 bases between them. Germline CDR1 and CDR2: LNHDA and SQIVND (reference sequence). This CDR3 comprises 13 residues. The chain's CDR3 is CASTAGALNEQFF. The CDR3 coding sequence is TGTGCCAGTACCGCAGGGGCCCTCAATGAGCAGTTCTTC.

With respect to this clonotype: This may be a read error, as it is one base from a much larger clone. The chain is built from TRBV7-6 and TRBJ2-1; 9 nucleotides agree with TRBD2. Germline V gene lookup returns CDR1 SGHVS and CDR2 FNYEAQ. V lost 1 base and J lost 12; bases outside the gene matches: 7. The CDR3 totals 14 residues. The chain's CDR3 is CASSLVAGEGGQFF. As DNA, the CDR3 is TGTGCCAGCAGCTTAGTAGCGGGAGAGGGTGGGCAGTTCTTC.

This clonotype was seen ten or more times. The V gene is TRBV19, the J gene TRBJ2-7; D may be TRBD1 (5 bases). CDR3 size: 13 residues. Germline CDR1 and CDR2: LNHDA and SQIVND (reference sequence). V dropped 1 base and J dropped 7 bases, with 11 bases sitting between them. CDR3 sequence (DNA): TGTGCCAGTAGTATAGGGGTCCAGGGAGAGCAGTACTTC. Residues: CASSIGVQGEQYF.

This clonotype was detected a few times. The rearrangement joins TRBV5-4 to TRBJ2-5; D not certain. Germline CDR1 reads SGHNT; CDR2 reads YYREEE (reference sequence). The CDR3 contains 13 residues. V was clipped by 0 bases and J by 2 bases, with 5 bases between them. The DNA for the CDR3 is TGTGCCAGCAGCTTGGAACTACAAGAGACCCAGTACTTC. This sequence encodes CASSLELQETQYF.

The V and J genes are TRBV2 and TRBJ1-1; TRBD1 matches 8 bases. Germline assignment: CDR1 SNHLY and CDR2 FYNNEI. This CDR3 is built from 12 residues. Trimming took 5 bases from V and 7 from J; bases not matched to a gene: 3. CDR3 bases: TGTGCCAGCAGTACAGGGGGTAATGAAGCTTTCTTT. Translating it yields CASSTGGNEAFF. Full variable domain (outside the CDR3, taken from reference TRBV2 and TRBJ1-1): EPEVTQTPSHQVTQMGQEVILRCVPISNHLYFYWYRQILGQKVEFLVSFYNNEISEKSEIFDDQFSVERPDGSNFTLKIRSTKLEDSAMYFCASSTGGNEAFFGQGTRLTVV.